This T cell receptor beta chain was profiled in a study of beta chain features in type 1 diabetes. Across the whole study: Healthy donors and patients had similar age, gender and cell yields. Examination covered approximately 100 million sorted cells spanning all samples.

Study-level results: Possibly, sequencing cDNA over-represented cells that had high TCR expression levels. Among all four CD4+ subsets, Type 1 diabetes patients had TCRB CDR3s that were moderately but significantly shorter. PCR might favor shorter templates, equally in patients and controls.

Concerning this clone: Its antigen remains unknown.

The investigators reverse transcribed all of the isolated RNA, so they sequenced expressed TCRB transcripts. The repertoire was sequenced with immunoSEQ multiplex PCR; TCRdb's copy has only in-frame clones and lacks some. The repertoire holds 130,000 to 150,000 clones, with about 13% as singletons. Trimming pared 4 bases from V and 6 bases from J, leaving 12 bases between. The CDR3 length is 13 residues. From germline, CDR1 is MDHEN and CDR2 SYDVKM. This receptor was taken from a man aged 18 to 29 with type 1 diabetes. The source material was central memory CD4+ T cells from blood. The J gene is TRBJ1-1, the V gene TRBV28; unclear D gene. The CDR3 bases are TGTGCCAGCAGTTACAAAGGCACCTCTGAAGCTTTCTTT. Protein sequence: CASSYKGTSEAFF.